Below, 20 T cell receptor beta chains from the same sample are listed, as sequenced in a study of tumor-infiltrating lymphocytes in primary liver carcinoma. Synthesis of TCR beta cDNA was carried out from 500 ng total RNA with a constant-region primer. Sequencing libraries for TCR beta derived from three nested multiplex PCR rounds that used slightly modified ARM-PCR. The study ran its first two PCR rounds for nine to eleven cycles each, using TRBV1-TRBV30 forward primers and a C-beta reverse primer. TCRdb independently ran MiXCR on the multiplex PCR reads; one entry per CDR3 protein. The data show about 210,000 distinct CDR3 sequences, with roughly 61% seen just once and around 7.1% held by the top ten. The study extracted blood RNA from unsorted whole blood and also extracted germline DNA. The specimen was peripheral blood. The receptors were gathered from a woman in her sixties or seventies with primary liver carcinoma and hepatitis B virus infection.

The chain combines TRBV13 with TRBJ2-2; TRBD2 matches 9 bases. From germline, CDR1 is PRHDT and CDR2 FYEKMQ (reference sequence). V lost 6 bases and J lost 4; bases outside the gene matches: 15. The CDR3 extends over 18 amino acids. The CDR3 sequence is CASSFTPGLALSTGELFF. The CDR3 DNA reads TGTGCCAGCAGTTTTACCCCGGGACTAGCACTGTCCACCGGGGAGCTGTTTTTT.

A note on this clonotype: The junction departs from germline at one end; a sequencing error may be responsible. V gene TRBV12-3 or TRBV12-4 combines with J gene TRBJ1-6, with D possibly being TRBD1 (6 bases). The CDR3 length is 14 residues. The CDR3 coding sequence is TGTGCCAGCAGTTTAGTCGCAGGGGAGGCACCCCTCCAATTC. This translates into CASSLVAGEAPLQF.

This clonotype was found many times. The chain employs TRBV6-5 and TRBJ2-7; either TRBD1 or TRBD2 may supply D (5 bases each). Trimming took 6 bases from V and 0 from J, leaving 15 bases between them. Germline CDR1 is MNHEY and CDR2 is SVGAGI. The CDR3 sequence is 15 residues long. DNA of the CDR3: TGTGCCAGCAGGGAATCCGGGACCCGCTCCTACGAGCAGTACTTC. Residues: CASRESGTRSYEQYF.

On this clonotype: One junction end does not reproduce the germline sequence, and a read error may be involved. V is TRBV11-3 and J is TRBJ2-5; tentatively, D is TRBD1 (6 bases). This CDR3 has 13 amino acids. Germline V gives CDR1 SGHNT, CDR2 YENEEA. This chain's CDR3 is CASGIQGGHTQCF. Here the CDR3 DNA reads TGTGCCAGCGGAATTCAAGGGGGTCATACCCAGTGCTTC.

For this clonotype: At one boundary the junction diverges from the germline segment, which might be a read error. This chain uses TRBV11-2 with TRBJ2-4; maybe TRBD2 (5 bases). CDR3 size: 17 residues. Germline V gene sequence: CDR1 SGHAT, CDR2 FQNNGV. The CDR3 loop reads CASSPHGESTAKNIQYF. The CDR3 nucleotides read TGTGCCAGCAGCCCCCACGGGGAGTCAACGGCCAAAAACATCCAGTACTTC.

This clonotype has a count of ten or more. The chain recombines TRBV29-1 with TRBJ1-4; TRBD1 might be the D (6 bases). Germline CDR1 is SQVTM and CDR2 is ANQGSEA. The CDR3 totals 13 residues. Between the trimmed V and J ends, which lost 4 bases and 3 bases, there was a span of 9 bases. CDR3 region: CSVGGGANEKLFF. CDR3 sequence (DNA): TGCAGCGTTGGGGGGGGCGCTAATGAAAAACTGTTTTTT.

This CDR3 is CASSSPLGTSGANNEQFF. For the CDR3, the DNA is TGTGCCAGCAGCTCCCCCCTAGGGACTAGCGGGGCTAACAATGAGCAGTTCTTC. The chain couples TRBV7-9 to TRBJ2-1; 13 bases are a match to TRBD2. The CDR3 consists of 18 residues. Germline V gene data show CDR1 as SEHNR and CDR2 as FQNEAQ (reference sequence). J was trimmed by 5 bases and V by 4 bases; bases with no gene match: 11.

In the case of this clonotype: A much larger clone differs by one base, so this may be a read error. The chain employs TRBV10-2 and TRBJ2-7; 10 bases line up with TRBD2. Looked up from germline, CDR1 is WSHSY and CDR2 is SAAADI. The V gene end was trimmed by 3 bases and the J gene end by 1 base; junction bases not matched to a gene: 15. CDR3 size: 19 residues. CDR3 bases: TGCGCCAGCAGTGAAGGGAAGCGGGAGGGCATTCTGGAATCCTACGAGCAGTACTTC. Amino acid sequence: CASSEGKREGILESYEQYF.

As concerns this clonotype: No conserved phenylalanine or tryptophan ends this CDR3, so it is likely a read error. The chain uses TRBV11-1 and TRBJ2-2; 7 bases match TRBD1. This CDR3 comprises 13 residues. CDR1 and CDR2 from the germline V gene are SGHAT and FQDESV (reference sequence). The CDR3 is CASSFNPTGDLFL. The CDR3 DNA reads TGTGCCAGCAGCTTTAATCCAACAGGGGATCTGTTTCTT.

Concerning this clonotype itself: This CDR3 is missing its conserved last phenylalanine or tryptophan, likely due to a read error. The DNA is left out, because the CDR3 cannot be placed on it with certainty; the CDR3 is given as TCRdb lists it. This chain connects TRBV6-5 to TRBJ2-7; TRBD1, the table's D call, was not compared with the DNA. Counting both end residues, the CDR3 totals 12 amino acids. Germline-derived CDR1 and CDR2 are MNHEY and SVGAGI. The CDR3 spells CASRQGSYEHYL.

This chain links TRBV7-8 with TRBJ1-3; a weak D match, TRBD1 (5 bases). Per germline, CDR1 SGHVS and CDR2 FQNEAQ. V was shortened by 0 bases and J by 0 bases, with 12 bases between the two germline ends. The CDR3 spans 17 residues. CDR3 nucleotide sequence: TGTGCCAGCAGCTTAGCGCTAAGGGGTGGCTCTGGAAACACCATATATTTT. Its translation: CASSLALRGGSGNTIYF.

This clonotype was observed once. The chain joins TRBV4-1 to TRBJ2-7, with D perhaps TRBD1 or TRBD2 (5 bases each). The germline gives CDR1 MGHRA, CDR2 YSYEKL. With 2 bases removed from V and 2 bases from J, the gap between germline ends came to 13 bases. The CDR3 covers 15 residues. CDR3 residues: CASSQSIMGAYEQYF. As DNA, the CDR3 is TGCGCCAGCAGCCAAAGTATAATGGGGGCCTACGAGCAGTACTTC.

Comment on this clonotype: Here the CDR3 omits its conserved ending phenylalanine or tryptophan, so a read error is the likely source. The chain couples TRBV5-4 to TRBJ2-2; 7 bases match TRBD2. There are 13 residues in the CDR3. Per germline, CDR1 SGHNT and CDR2 YYREEE (reference sequence). Losses at the gene ends were 4 bases for V and 6 bases for J; bases not matched to a gene: 3. The CDR3 here is CASSAGLAGELFV. CDR3 DNA: TGTGCCAGCAGCGCAGGACTAGCCGGGGAGCTGTTTGTT.

Concerning this clonotype itself: One end of the junction fails to match germline, which may point to a read error. The chain is built from TRBV11-3 and TRBJ2-7, with a tentative D call TRBD1 (6 bases). CDR3 size: 18 residues. The germline gives CDR1 SGHNT, CDR2 YENEEA. This CDR3 is CASSLERGGPGWTYEQYF. In DNA, the CDR3 is TGTGCCAGCAGTTTAGAAAGAGGGGGACCGGGATGGACTTACGAGCAGTACTTC.

Remarks on this clonotype: This may arise from a read error, as a much more abundant clone is one base away. The chain recombines TRBV14 with TRBJ2-3; D is unclear. The end of the DNA fits TRBJ2-5 better, so the J call may be wrong. Germline V gene sequence: CDR1 SGHDN, CDR2 FVKESK. This CDR3 spans 14 amino acids. The CDR3 sequence is CASSPFGERETQYF. Written as DNA, the CDR3 is TGTGCCAGCAGCCCGTTTGGCGAGAGAGAGACCCAGTACTTC.

The chain couples TRBV11-2 to TRBJ1-1; D may be TRBD1 (5 bases). CDR3 size: 20 residues. Germline V gene data show CDR1 as SGHAT and CDR2 as FQNNGV. The V end lost 5 bases, the J end lost 7 bases, and 35 bases lay between the germline ends. The CDR3 sequence is CASSPHQRGHLRSWGYEAFF. In DNA, the CDR3 is TGTGCCAGCAGCCCACATCAGCGCGGACACCTTCGCTCTTGGGGATATGAAGCTTTCTTT.

With regard to this clonotype: A much larger clone lies one base from this, so it may be a read error. J is TRBJ2-1 and V is TRBV7-8, with D perhaps TRBD2 (5 bases). CDR3 length: 13 amino acids. Per the germline V gene, CDR1 is SGHVS and CDR2 is FQNEAQ. The DNA of the CDR3 is TGTGTCAGCAGCCCAACGCGGGCCAATGAGCAGTTCTTC. It codes for CVSSPTRANEQFF.

The chain combines TRBV24-1 with TRBJ2-1; 9 bases agree with TRBD1. CDR1 is KGHDR, CDR2 SFDVKD, per germline. The CDR3 has 16 amino acids. With 3 bases clipped from V and 8 bases from J, the junction kept 10 bases outside the gene matches. CDR3 sequence (DNA): TGTGCCACCAGTGATAAGGGACAGGGAGTTCGAGATGAGCAGTTCTTC. Its translation is CATSDKGQGVRDEQFF.

The rearrangement joins TRBV11-2 to TRBJ2-1, with D possibly being TRBD1 (5 bases). Germline V CDR1 and CDR2: SGHAT, FQNNGV. The CDR3 extends over 14 amino acids. Trimming removed 8 bases from V and 4 bases from J, with 15 bases in between. DNA for the CDR3: TGTGCCAGCTACCCAGGGCCTGAATACAATGAGCAGTTCTTC. This sequence encodes CASYPGPEYNEQFF.

A remark on this clonotype: The junction departs from germline at one end; a sequencing error may be responsible. The V gene is TRBV11-2, the J gene TRBJ1-6, with D perhaps matching TRBD1 (6 bases). In germline, CDR1 is SGHAT, CDR2 FQNNGV. This CDR3 contains 14 residues. Here the CDR3 reads CACSFSRDTSHLHF. CDR3 sequence (DNA): TGTGCCTGCAGCTTTAGCAGGGACACTTCACACCTCCACTTT.